This entry lists 29 T cell receptor beta chains sequenced from one sample in a study of shared clonotypes between healthy human individuals. TCRdb keeps only in-frame clones here, not all; method: immunoSEQ multiplex PCR. The table shows around 600,000 clones, with almost 97% occurring only once. Sequencing was performed on naive CD4+ T cells sorted from blood. Documented subset: CD45RA+ positively selected. The origin of the receptors is a woman in her 30s in good health.

The chain couples TRBV6-1 to TRBJ2-1; 14 bases agree with TRBD2. Germline lookup yields CDR1 MNHNS and CDR2 SASEGT. CDR3 length: 16 amino acids. The V and J ends lost 4 bases and 10 bases, in that order; junction bases with no gene match: 9. CDR3 loop: CASSVAGTSGRWEQFF. The CDR3, as DNA: TGTGCCAGCAGTGTAGCAGGGACTAGCGGGAGATGGGAGCAGTTCTTC.

The chain has TRBV4-2 and TRBJ2-3; 7 nucleotides match TRBD2. Losses at the gene ends were 0 bases for V and 2 bases for J; bases not matched to a gene: 5. The CDR3 spans 16 residues. Germline CDR1 LGHNA, CDR2 YNFKEQ. The CDR3 reads CASSQDSGGITDTQYF. DNA for the CDR3: TGTGCCAGCAGCCAAGATTCCGGGGGGATCACAGATACGCAGTATTTT.

The chain combines TRBV19 with TRBJ2-7, with 7 bases that match TRBD2. The CDR3 has 16 amino acids. CDR1 LNHDA and CDR2 SQIVND come from the germline V gene (reference sequence). The trim removed 6 bases at V and 2 bases at J, leaving 13 bases unmatched. The CDR3: CASSPRSGNPTYEQYF. CDR3 DNA sequence: TGTGCCAGTAGCCCACGGAGCGGGAACCCCACCTACGAGCAGTACTTC.

V usage is TRBV5-1 and J usage is TRBJ2-5; D gene unclear. V was cut by 4 bases and J by 1 base, with 14 bases left in between. From germline, CDR1 is SGHRS and CDR2 YFSETQ. This CDR3 contains 15 residues. Here the CDR3 DNA reads TGCGCCAGCAGCCACCGTCCCAACTTCCAAGAGACCCAGTACTTC. This encodes CASSHRPNFQETQYF.

This clone was seen only once. V is TRBV27 and J is TRBJ1-1, with D possibly TRBD1 on 5 matching bases. CDR1 MNHEY and CDR2 SMNVEV come from the germline V gene (reference sequence). With 0 bases removed from V and 0 bases from J, the gap between germline ends came to 8 bases. The CDR3 sequence is 15 residues long. CDR3 bases: TGTGCCAGCAGTTTATCTGACAGCCTGAACACTGAAGCTTTCTTT. Encoded protein: CASSLSDSLNTEAFF.

The V gene is TRBV28, the J gene TRBJ2-7; TRBD2 aligns across 8 bases. This CDR3 has 15 residues. V gave up 3 bases and J gave up 2 bases; unmatched junction bases: 6. Germline CDR1 is MDHEN and CDR2 is SYDVKM. CDR3 nucleotides: TGTGCCAGCAGTTTTGGTAGCGGGGTGACCTACGAGCAGTACTTC. It codes for CASSFGSGVTYEQYF.

The chain is built from TRBV4-2 and TRBJ1-5, with 9 positions matching TRBD1. CDR3 length equals 15 residues. Germline V lookup: CDR1 LGHNA, CDR2 YNFKEQ. The trim removed 4 bases at V and 5 bases at J, leaving 6 bases unmatched. The CDR3 region is CASSPQGAQDQPQHF. The CDR3, as DNA: TGTGCCAGCAGCCCACAGGGGGCACAGGATCAGCCCCAGCATTTT.

This chain joins TRBV30 and TRBJ1-2; D not resolved. Germline V gene data show CDR1 as GTSNPN and CDR2 as SVGIG (reference sequence). The CDR3 runs to 16 residues. V was cut by 0 bases and J by 4 bases, with 18 bases left in between. Here the CDR3 DNA reads TGTGCCTGGAGTGTACTCCCCTCAGTAGTAAGCTATGGCTACACCTTC. Residues: CAWSVLPSVVSYGYTF. The full variable domain, completed using reference TRBV30 and TRBJ1-2, is SQTIHQWPATLVQPVGSPLSLECTVEGTSNPNLYWYRQAAGRGLQLLFYSVGIGQISSEVPQNLSASRPQDRQFILSSKKLLLSDSGFYLCAWSVLPSVVSYGYTFGSGTRLTVV.

The chain employs TRBV7-9 and TRBJ1-1; 7 bases map to TRBD1. Germline lookup yields CDR1 SEHNR and CDR2 FQNEAQ (reference sequence). The J segment lost 7 bases and the V segment lost 5 bases, leaving 4 bases of the junction unmatched. This CDR3 comprises 12 residues. This CDR3 is CASSVRDSEAFF. CDR3 coding DNA: TGTGCCAGCAGCGTCCGGGACAGTGAAGCTTTCTTT.

V is TRBV5-1 and J is TRBJ1-2; TRBD1 matches 8 bases. The CDR3 has 14 amino acids. CDR1 is SGHRS, CDR2 YFSETQ, per germline. With V trimmed by 4 bases and J by 6 bases, 8 bases remained unmatched. CDR3 sequence: CASSPMTGANGYTF. Written as DNA, the CDR3 is TGCGCCAGCAGCCCGATGACAGGGGCTAATGGCTACACCTTC.

V and J are TRBV4-1 and TRBJ1-1, with D unclear. V lost 2 bases and J 5 bases, leaving 15 bases between the germline ends. The CDR3 has 15 residues. CDR1 MGHRA and CDR2 YSYEKL come from the germline V gene. CDR3 coding DNA: TGCGCCAGCAGCCAATCACTCGGAACAAAGACTGAAGCTTTCTTT. This sequence encodes CASSQSLGTKTEAFF.

The count of this clone is one. The chain combines TRBV6-5 with TRBJ1-1; D gene uncertain. Germline V CDR1 and CDR2: MNHEY, SVGAGI. The CDR3 is 16 amino acids. V dropped 0 bases and J dropped 2 bases, with 13 bases sitting between them. The CDR3 DNA follows: TGTGCCAGCAGTTACTCGGAACTCTGGGAAAACACTGAAGCTTTCTTT. Residues: CASSYSELWENTEAFF.

The rearrangement joins TRBV6-6 to TRBJ1-4, with 9 bases lining up with TRBD1. V dropped 0 bases and J dropped 10; count of bases not matched to a gene: 9. Germline V lookup: CDR1 MNHNY, CDR2 SVGAGI (reference sequence). The CDR3 length is 16 residues. Here the CDR3 DNA reads TGTGCCAGCAGTTACTCGAAAGGACAGGGGCTCGCAAAACTGTTTTTT. As protein: CASSYSKGQGLAKLFF.

The J gene is TRBJ2-2, the V gene TRBV6-5; 9 positions match TRBD1. Germline V lookup: CDR1 MNHEY, CDR2 SVGAGI. The CDR3 is 15 amino acids. The junction had 6 bases not matched to a gene; V was cut back by 6 bases and J by 4 bases. CDR3 DNA sequence: TGTGCCAGCAGAGCCGGGACAGGGTTCACCGGGGAGCTGTTTTTT. It is translated as CASRAGTGFTGELFF.

The J gene is TRBJ2-5, the V gene TRBV15; 10 nucleotides agree with TRBD1. There are 16 residues in the CDR3. Germline trimming cut 3 bases from V and 2 bases from J; bases unmatched to any gene: 6. Germline CDR1 reads LNHNV; CDR2 reads YYDKDF (reference sequence). The chain's CDR3 is CATSSRRDRGQETQYF. DNA for the CDR3: TGTGCCACCAGCAGTCGCCGGGACAGGGGACAAGAGACCCAGTACTTC. The full variable domain, its missing parts supplied by reference TRBV15 and TRBJ2-5, is DAMVIQNPRYQVTQFGKPVTLSCSQTLNHNVMYWYQQKSSQAPKLLFHYYDKDFNNEADTPDNFQSRRPNTSFCFLDIRSPGLGDTAMYLCATSSRRDRGQETQYFGPGTRLLVL.

This chain uses TRBV7-2 with TRBJ1-4; D unclear. The V gene lost 0 bases and the J gene lost 8 bases, with 7 bases spanning the gap. This CDR3 is built from 13 residues. Looked up from germline, CDR1 is SGHTA and CDR2 is FQGNSA. CDR3 sequence: CASSLAGVEKLFF. CDR3 nucleotides: TGTGCCAGCAGCTTAGCCGGGGTAGAAAAACTGTTTTTT.

The V and J genes are TRBV28 and TRBJ1-2, with TRBD1 as a possible D gene (5 bases). The CDR3 has 20 amino acids. The germline V gene has CDR1 MDHEN and CDR2 SYDVKM. The V end was cut by 6 bases, the J end by 3 bases, with 32 bases between. This CDR3 reads CASSRGGSGLAAQADYGYTF. DNA for the CDR3: TGTGCCAGCAGCCGGGGGGGGAGTGGGTTGGCAGCTCAGGCGGACTATGGCTACACCTTC.

The chain recombines TRBV28 with TRBJ2-2, with 9 bases identical to TRBD2. Germline V gives CDR1 MDHEN, CDR2 SYDVKM. Trimming took 7 bases from V and 7 from J; bases not matched to a gene: 10. The CDR3 has 15 amino acids. The CDR3 protein is CASMGLAETYGELFF. The CDR3 DNA reads TGTGCCAGCATGGGACTAGCAGAAACGTACGGGGAGCTGTTTTTT.

The chain employs TRBV6-1 and TRBJ1-2; 7 bases are a match to TRBD1. CDR1 is MNHNS and CDR2 is SASEGT in the germline V gene. Trimming at V came to 6 bases and at J to 4 bases, leaving 2 bases not matched to a gene. CDR3 length: 12 residues. CDR3 region: CASRRDSYGYTF. Here the CDR3 DNA reads TGTGCCAGCAGACGGGACAGCTATGGCTACACCTTC.

The genes are TRBV27 and TRBJ2-5; D remains ambiguous. CDR1 and CDR2 (germline): MNHEY, SMNVEV (reference sequence). V gave up 2 bases and J gave up 6 bases, with 13 bases separating them. The CDR3 contains 14 residues. CDR3: CASSLRYGEQTQYF. The CDR3 nucleotides are TGTGCCAGCAGTTTAAGATACGGAGAACAGACCCAGTACTTC.

The chain employs TRBV5-5 and TRBJ1-2; 7 bases are shared with TRBD1. Germline CDR1 reads SGHKS; CDR2 reads YYEKEE (reference sequence). The V gene end was trimmed by 4 bases and the J gene end by 10 bases; junction bases not matched to a gene: 13. The CDR3 runs 14 residues. The CDR3 spells CASSRLDRARDYTF. The CDR3 nucleotides are TGTGCCAGCAGCAGACTAGACAGGGCCCGGGACTACACCTTC.

The CDR3 spells CASSPPRRGETQYF. The CDR3 DNA reads TGTGCCAGCAGTCCCCCCCGGCGGGGAGAGACCCAGTACTTC. This chain joins TRBV28 and TRBJ2-5; a weak D match, TRBD2 (6 bases). Trimming pared 5 bases from V and 4 bases from J, leaving 14 bases between. The V gene's germline CDR1 is MDHEN and CDR2 SYDVKM. The CDR3 length is 14 residues.

The CDR3 DNA reads as TGTGCCAGCAGCCTGGGGGACAGGGGAACAGATACGCAGTATTTT. It yields the protein CASSLGDRGTDTQYF. V usage is TRBV5-6 and J usage is TRBJ2-3; TRBD1 matches 10 bases. The germline gives CDR1 SGHDT, CDR2 YYEEEE. V shed 4 bases, J shed 3 bases, and the junction held 5 bases outside the gene matches. The CDR3 has 15 amino acids.

The V call is TRBV20-1, the J call TRBJ2-3; D unclear. The CDR3 runs 11 residues. Germline V CDR1 and CDR2: DFQATT, SNEGSKA (reference sequence). V was cut by 7 bases and J by 6 bases, with 11 bases left in between. CDR3 coding DNA: TGCAGTGTCCCTTTAGGGGATACGCAGTATTTT. It specifies CSVPLGDTQYF.

J is TRBJ2-3 and V is TRBV6-6; 7 bases line up with TRBD2. The CDR3 consists of 16 residues. V was pared by 7 bases and J by 5 bases, with 15 bases of the junction left unmatched. The germline gives CDR1 MNHNY, CDR2 SVGAGI (reference sequence). This chain's CDR3 is CASKERDPFTEDTQYF. The CDR3 DNA is TGTGCCAGCAAGGAGCGGGATCCATTCACTGAAGATACGCAGTATTTT.

J is TRBJ1-2 and V is TRBV18; 8 positions agree with TRBD1. Germline loops: CDR1 KGHSH, CDR2 LQKENI. The CDR3 has 12 residues. J gave up 10 bases and V 2 bases, and 3 bases lay outside the gene matches. The CDR3 DNA reads as TGTGCCAGCTCACCAGCAGGGGGCGACTACACCTTC. This sequence encodes CASSPAGGDYTF.

V usage is TRBV4-1 and J usage is TRBJ2-5; TRBD1 is a possible D gene (7 bases). V lost 1 base and J 1 base, leaving 28 bases between the germline ends. CDR1 is MGHRA and CDR2 is YSYEKL in the germline V gene. There are 21 residues in the CDR3. The CDR3 spells CASSQAPSRRRGRLIQETQYF. Here the CDR3 DNA reads TGCGCCAGCAGCCAAGCCCCCTCTAGGAGGAGGGGGCGCTTAATCCAAGAGACCCAGTACTTC.

This rearrangement joins TRBV18 to TRBJ2-7; 9 positions agree with TRBD1. V lost 4 bases to trimming and J lost 3 bases; unmatched junction nucleotides: 4. There are 14 residues in the CDR3. The germline gives CDR1 KGHSH, CDR2 LQKENI. The DNA of the CDR3 is TGTGCCAGCTCACGGACAGGGGATGACTACGAGCAGTACTTC. The encoded protein is CASSRTGDDYEQYF.

The chain recombines TRBV7-3 with TRBJ2-3, with D unclear. This CDR3 is 15 amino acids long. Between the trimmed V and J ends, which lost 5 bases and 2 bases, there was a span of 14 bases. Germline lookup yields CDR1 SGHTA and CDR2 FQGTGA. The CDR3 DNA is TGTGCCAGCAGCCCACAAATCGGCTACACAGATACGCAGTATTTT. Translating gives CASSPQIGYTDTQYF.